What follows are 7 T cell receptor beta chains derived from one specimen sequenced in a study of human T cells and chemical hapten exposure. In TCRdb, the RACE reads were re-called with MiXCR into one record per CDR3 protein. The profile shows around 99,000 distinct CDR3 sequences, around 12% of them singletons. Time point of the sample: patch test 1, 2 weeks after DPC sensitization. The sample's treatment: therapeutic diphenylcyclopropenone sensitization with weekly scalp DPC. The source material was whole blood, sampled in connection with sensitization to the hapten diphenylcyclopropenone (DPC). All receptors come from a woman aged 40-49 years with alopecia areata. Some clones in this sample may be carry-over from other donors' samples.

This clonotype was seen many times. The chain joins TRBV19 to TRBJ2-3; D gene uncertain. This CDR3 contains 13 residues. Germline CDR1 and CDR2: LNHDA and SQIVND (reference sequence). V was trimmed by 7 bases and J by 2 bases, leaving 10 bases between them. The CDR3 coding sequence is TGTGCCAGTAAAAGTGGGATCACAGATACGCAGTATTTT. Translated: CASKSGITDTQYF.

This clonotype showed up many times. The chain joins TRBV7-2 to TRBJ2-3; TRBD1 or TRBD2 may be the D gene (5 bases each). Germline CDR1 SGHTA, CDR2 FQGNSA. Trimming shortened V by 2 bases and J by 3 bases, and 12 bases separated the two germline ends. The CDR3 runs 15 residues. Here the CDR3 reads CASSLRSEGTDTQYF. The CDR3 coding sequence is TGTGCCAGCAGCTTAAGGTCTGAGGGGACAGATACGCAGTATTTT.

In this sample, this clonotype turned up a few times. The chain combines TRBV11-2 with TRBJ2-3, with unresolved D. V lost 4 bases, J lost 4 bases, and 6 bases lay in between. Looked up from germline, CDR1 is SGHAT and CDR2 is FQNNGV. The CDR3 sequence is 12 residues long. The CDR3 region is CASSSIADTQYF. Here the CDR3 DNA reads TGTGCCAGCAGCTCGATCGCAGATACGCAGTATTTT.

This clonotype was found a few times. V gene TRBV6-5 combines with J gene TRBJ2-7, with 13 bases lining up with TRBD2. The germline gives CDR1 MNHEY, CDR2 SVGAGI. This CDR3 region has 15 residues. V was clipped by 5 bases and J by 2 bases; unmatched bases: 3. CDR3 protein: CASSELAGGPYEQYF. CDR3 DNA: TGTGCCAGCAGTGAACTAGCGGGAGGGCCCTACGAGCAGTACTTC.

The sample holds many counts of this clonotype. J is TRBJ2-5 and V is TRBV12-3 or TRBV12-4; D gene uncertain. This CDR3 contains 11 residues. The V end lost 4 bases, the J end lost 4 bases, and 4 bases lay between the germline ends. The CDR3 DNA is TGTGCCAGCAGTTGGCTAGAGACCCAGTACTTC. Its protein is CASSWLETQYF.

The chain combines TRBV28 with TRBJ2-7; D uncertain. The CDR3 spans 11 residues. Germline V gene sequence: CDR1 MDHEN, CDR2 SYDVKM. V gave up 2 bases and J gave up 6 bases, with 5 bases separating them. For the CDR3, the DNA is TGTGCCAGCAGTTTAAGTCGCGAGCAGTACTTC. Translated: CASSLSREQYF.

This clonotype was seen repeatedly, ten times or more. The chain joins TRBV12-3 or TRBV12-4 to TRBJ2-7, with a possible D match to TRBD1 (6 bases). V lost 5 bases, J lost 12 bases, and 20 bases lay in between. The CDR3 covers 13 residues. The CDR3 loop reads CASSPAPTGPPYF. In DNA, the CDR3 is TGTGCCAGCAGTCCTGCACCGACAGGCCCTCCGTACTTC.